This T cell receptor (beta chain) was captured in a study of Graves' ophthalmopathy and Graves' hyperthyroidism. Findings and limits, study-wide: Sensitivity reached approximately 85% and specificity almost 83% for a 13-signature model separating ophthalmopathy from stable hyperthyroidism. Detected in blood as well were most expanded thyroid clonotypes with frequency above 0.001.

This clonotype was seen at least ten times. Its antigen remains unidentified. The germline CDR1 and CDR2 sequences are SGHTA and FQGNSA. Unmatched junction bases numbered 3, after V lost 2 bases and J lost 7 bases. CDR3 length: 13 amino acids. RNA served as the template for amplifying TCR beta CDR3 regions. An initial RT-PCR round employing HTBI primers preceded a second-round multiplex PCR. TCRdb reprocessed the multiplex PCR reads with MiXCR, giving one entry per CDR3 protein. The sample has some 160,000 distinct CDR3 sequences, approximately 40% seen once; the top ten hold about 9.5%. The sequenced sample was peripheral blood. The receptor was derived from a man aged 25 to 45 with Graves' ophthalmopathy. The chain has TRBV7-2 and TRBJ1-1; 8 bases align to TRBD1. The CDR3 sequence is CASSLRGTGEAFF. CDR3 in DNA: TGTGCCAGCAGCTTAAGAGGGACAGGTGAAGCTTTCTTT.